A selection of T cell receptor beta chains follows, all from one sample in a study of shared clonotypes between healthy human individuals. The protocol was immunoSEQ multiplex PCR, while the TCRdb copy is restricted to in-frame clones and leaves out a portion. The sample shows around 700,000 clones, 60% to 75% of them seen only once. Material: memory CD4+ T cells sorted from blood. These receptors originate from a woman in her thirties in good health. Both conserved end residues are part of each CDR3. A D gene is named only where the DNA matches it firmly. Clone size is given for some rows only: seen once, a few or many times, or a class if the clone is expanded.

V: TRBV4-1
size: -
J: TRBJ1-5
D: -
CDR3: CASSQTNQPQHF
DNA: TGCGCCAGCAGCCAAACGAACCAGCCCCAGCATTTT

V: TRBV5-1
size: -
J: TRBJ2-7
D: -
CDR3: CASSLDTDEQYF
DNA: TGCGCCAGCAGCTTGGACACGGACGAGCAGTACTTC

V: TRBV10-2
size: once
J: TRBJ1-2
D: TRBD1
CDR3: CASRLGGGTHGYTF
DNA: TGCGCCAGCAGACTAGGAGGGGGCACCCATGGCTACACCTTC

V: TRBV7-2
size: -
J: TRBJ1-3
D: -
CDR3: CASSFGEHSGNTIYF
DNA: TGTGCCAGCAGCTTCGGAGAACACTCTGGAAACACCATATATTTT

V: TRBV27
size: -
J: TRBJ1-2
D: -
CDR3: CASSFRGTLHGYTF
DNA: TGTGCCAGCAGTTTCCGGGGGACGTTACATGGCTACACCTTC

V: TRBV28
size: -
J: TRBJ1-1
D: -
CDR3: CASSYSRRTEAFF
DNA: TGTGCCAGCAGTTACTCCAGACGGACTGAAGCTTTCTTT

V: TRBV6-5
size: -
J: TRBJ2-1
D: -
CDR3: CASSNEQFF
DNA: TGTGCCAGCAGCAATGAGCAGTTCTTC

V: TRBV5-1
size: -
J: TRBJ2-5
D: TRBD2
CDR3: CASQAGEQETQYF
DNA: TGCGCCAGCCAAGCGGGAGAACAAGAGACCCAGTACTTC

V: TRBV27
size: -
J: TRBJ1-5
D: TRBD1
CDR3: CASSPRGTGLSNQPQHF
DNA: TGTGCCAGCAGTCCCAGGGGGACAGGGTTATCAAATCAGCCCCAGCATTTT

V: TRBV2
size: -
J: TRBJ2-3
D: -
CDR3: CASKVAGHGTDTQYF
DNA: TGTGCCAGCAAGGTGGCGGGACATGGCACAGATACGCAGTATTTT

V: TRBV27
size: few
J: TRBJ2-7
D: TRBD1
CDR3: CASSPYPGQGTYEQYF
DNA: TGTGCCAGCAGTCCTTACCCGGGACAGGGGACCTACGAGCAGTACTTC

V: TRBV10-3
size: once
J: TRBJ1-1
D: TRBD1
CDR3: CAIWDRENTEAFF
DNA: TGTGCCATCTGGGACAGGGAGAACACTGAAGCTTTCTTT

V: TRBV4-1
size: -
J: TRBJ1-4
D: -
CDR3: CASSQHGTGNEKLFF
DNA: TGCGCCAGCAGCCAACATGGGACGGGAAATGAAAAACTGTTTTTT

V: TRBV15
size: -
J: TRBJ2-5
D: TRBD1
CDR3: CATSREYRGVLYF
DNA: TGTGCCACCAGCAGAGAATACAGGGGGGTCCTTTACTTC

V: TRBV16
size: -
J: TRBJ2-1
D: -
CDR3: CASSQSGNEQFF
DNA: TGTGCCAGCAGCCAATCCGGCAATGAGCAGTTCTTC

V: TRBV7-2
size: -
J: TRBJ1-5
D: -
CDR3: CASSLGGLQVQPQHF
DNA: TGTGCCAGCAGCTTAGGGGGGCTACAGGTACAGCCCCAGCATTTT

V: TRBV2
size: -
J: TRBJ2-3
D: -
CDR3: CASIMARTDTQYF
DNA: TGTGCCAGCATCATGGCAAGGACAGATACGCAGTATTTT

V: TRBV25-1
size: -
J: TRBJ2-6
D: -
CDR3: CASSDSQGFGANVLTF
DNA: TGTGCCAGCAGTGACTCACAGGGATTTGGGGCCAACGTCCTGACTTTC

V: TRBV28
size: -
J: TRBJ2-7
D: -
CDR3: CASSLTWSYEQYF
DNA: TGTGCCAGCAGTTTAACATGGTCCTACGAGCAGTACTTC

V: TRBV30
size: few
J: TRBJ2-1
D: -
CDR3: CAWVPPGLMYNEQFF
DNA: TGTGCCTGGGTCCCGCCGGGCTTAATGTACAATGAGCAGTTCTTC

V: TRBV6-6
size: -
J: TRBJ2-3
D: TRBD1
CDR3: CASSYGTGGTDTQYF
DNA: TGTGCCAGCAGTTACGGGACAGGGGGTACAGATACGCAGTATTTT

V: TRBV7-9
size: -
J: TRBJ2-5
D: TRBD2
CDR3: CASSFASGLQETQYF
DNA: TGTGCCAGCAGCTTTGCTAGCGGGCTCCAAGAGACCCAGTACTTC

V: TRBV28
size: -
J: TRBJ1-5
D: -
CDR3: CASKQLGPQHF
DNA: TGTGCCAGCAAACAACTAGGGCCCCAGCATTTT

V: TRBV7-9
size: -
J: TRBJ2-6
D: TRBD1
CDR3: CASSSDRGPLSSGANVLTF
DNA: TGTGCCAGCAGCTCTGACAGGGGACCCCTCAGCTCTGGGGCCAACGTCCTGACTTTC

V: TRBV6-6
size: -
J: TRBJ1-5
D: -
CDR3: CASSYSPGNQPQHF
DNA: TGTGCCAGCAGTTACTCTCCGGGGAACCAGCCCCAGCATTTT

V: TRBV10-3
size: -
J: TRBJ2-1
D: -
CDR3: CAISESGGRQFF
DNA: TGTGCCATCAGTGAGTCCGGGGGCAGGCAGTTCTTC

V: TRBV9
size: -
J: TRBJ2-2
D: TRBD2
CDR3: CASSVGTSPGELFF
DNA: TGTGCCAGCAGCGTAGGGACTAGCCCCGGGGAGCTGTTTTTT

V: TRBV11-2
size: -
J: TRBJ1-1
D: -
CDR3: CASSLGKGLVAFF
DNA: TGTGCCAGCAGCTTAGGTAAGGGTCTGGTGGCTTTCTTT

V: TRBV10-3
size: -
J: TRBJ2-2
D: TRBD1
CDR3: CAISERGTGNTGELFF
DNA: TGTGCCATCAGTGAGCGTGGGACAGGGAACACCGGGGAGCTGTTTTTT

V: TRBV6-5
size: -
J: TRBJ2-5
D: TRBD2
CDR3: CASSSLGGVGETQYF
DNA: TGTGCCAGCAGTAGCCTCGGGGGGGTCGGGGAGACCCAGTACTTC

V: TRBV5-1
size: -
J: TRBJ2-7
D: TRBD2
CDR3: CASSTRTSGYEQYF
DNA: TGCGCCAGCAGCACCAGGACTAGCGGGTACGAGCAGTACTTC

V: TRBV18
size: -
J: TRBJ1-1
D: -
CDR3: CASIQSPRAEAFF
DNA: TGTGCCAGTATCCAGAGTCCCCGGGCAGAAGCTTTCTTT

V: TRBV7-2
size: -
J: TRBJ1-3
D: -
CDR3: CASSLVALFAGNTIYF
DNA: TGTGCCAGCAGCTTAGTGGCACTATTCGCTGGAAACACCATATATTTT

V: TRBV6-1
size: -
J: TRBJ1-2
D: TRBD1
CDR3: CASRGMDRAYGYTF
DNA: TGTGCCAGCAGGGGAATGGACAGGGCCTATGGCTACACCTTC

V: TRBV30
size: -
J: TRBJ1-2
D: -
CDR3: CAWSVEGSGYTF
DNA: TGTGCCTGGAGTGTTGAGGGCTCCGGCTACACCTTC

V: TRBV5-1
size: -
J: TRBJ2-2
D: -
CDR3: CASSLGQAGYTGELFF
DNA: TGCGCCAGCAGCTTAGGTCAGGCGGGGTACACCGGGGAGCTGTTTTTT

V: TRBV5-1
size: -
J: TRBJ1-3
D: -
CDR3: CASRQGGGNTIYF
DNA: TGCGCCAGCAGGCAAGGGGGTGGAAACACCATATATTTT

V: TRBV23-1
size: -
J: TRBJ1-4
D: -
CDR3: CASRPTLGGEKLFF
DNA: TGCGCCAGCAGGCCCACATTGGGGGGTGAAAAACTGTTTTTT

V: TRBV28
size: once
J: TRBJ1-5
D: -
CDR3: CASSFPTAGPRGYQPQHF
DNA: TGTGCCAGCAGTTTCCCGACTGCGGGCCCGAGGGGGTATCAGCCCCAGCATTTT

V: TRBV7-9
size: -
J: TRBJ2-2
D: -
CDR3: CASSLRGTNTGELFF
DNA: TGTGCCAGCAGCTTAAGGGGGACCAACACCGGGGAGCTGTTTTTT

V: TRBV7-2
size: -
J: TRBJ2-1
D: -
CDR3: CASSLALGGLNEQFF
DNA: TGTGCCAGCAGCTTAGCCTTGGGGGGGCTCAATGAGCAGTTCTTC

V: TRBV28
size: -
J: TRBJ2-2
D: TRBD1
CDR3: CASSTRDSGTGELFF
DNA: TGTGCCAGCAGTACCCGGGACAGCGGCACCGGGGAGCTGTTTTTT